This T cell receptor beta chain was obtained from a study of identical twins. Broader study findings: Monozygotic twin pairs showed more out-of-frame TCR alpha sharing than models estimated. Partly confounded zero-insertion analyses could result from invariant MAIT and iNKT cells. Weaker excess sharing between twins was seen in beta out-of-frame sequences. Out-of-frame alpha sequences common to twins exhibited a surplus of low generation probability.

The sample holds a few counts of this clonotype. What it binds is unknown. TCRdb re-called the 5' RACE reads through MiXCR, storing one row per CDR3 protein. The sample comprises 400,000 to 500,000 distinct CDR3 sequences, less than 20% of which are singletons, and around 10% rests with the top ten. V lost 5 bases, J lost 3 bases, and 11 bases lay in between. Looked up from germline, CDR1 is SGHTA and CDR2 is FQGNSA. The CDR3 contains 14 residues. The receptor was isolated from a middle-aged man in good health. The chain carries TRBV7-2 and TRBJ1-5; D may be TRBD1 (5 bases). The sequenced sample consisted of naive T cells sorted from blood. The CDR3 here is CASSQGPNNQPQHF. The DNA of the CDR3 is TGTGCCAGCAGCCAGGGACCGAACAATCAGCCCCAGCATTTT.